Listed here are 24 T cell receptor beta chains from one sample, sequenced in a study of human T cells and chemical hapten exposure. The time point was: pre-sensitization, week 0. Treatment here: therapeutic diphenylcyclopropenone sensitization with weekly scalp DPC. TCRdb recomputed calls from the RACE reads with MiXCR, one row per CDR3 protein. Among 55,000 to 75,000 distinct CDR3 sequences listed, about 7% were seen once. The material sequenced was whole blood, taken in connection with sensitization to the hapten diphenylcyclopropenone (DPC). These receptors originate from a woman aged 25 to 45 with alopecia areata. Some clones in this sample may be carry-over from other donors' samples.

V and J are TRBV6-1 and TRBJ1-3; weak D call: TRBD1 (5 bases). CDR1 is MNHNS and CDR2 is SASEGT in the germline V gene. The CDR3 extends over 17 amino acids. V was trimmed by 4 bases and J by 4 bases, leaving 20 bases between them. The CDR3 DNA is TGTGCCAGCAGTGCCACTCTCGAGCAGGGCCGCGGAAACACCATATATTTT. This gives the protein CASSATLEQGRGNTIYF.

This clonotype was found once. This chain joins TRBV6-5 and TRBJ1-1, with a possible D match to TRBD1 (6 bases). Per the germline V gene, CDR1 is MNHEY and CDR2 is SVGAGI. V lost 5 bases and J 4 bases, leaving 14 bases between the germline ends. CDR3 length equals 14 residues. CDR3 loop: CASSAQGLGTEAFF. The CDR3 bases are TGTGCCAGCAGTGCACAGGGCTTGGGCACTGAAGCTTTCTTT.

The sample holds many counts of this clonotype. V gene TRBV7-3 combines with J gene TRBJ2-5; D is perhaps TRBD1 or TRBD2 (5 bases each). The CDR3 runs 15 residues. Per germline, CDR1 SGHTA and CDR2 FQGTGA. The V gene lost 1 base and the J gene lost 2 bases, with 11 bases spanning the gap. CDR3 nucleotide sequence: TGTGCCAGCAGCTTAAATGGGGGACGGCAAGAGACCCAGTACTTC. Amino acid sequence: CASSLNGGRQETQYF.

This clonotype was picked up a small number of times. V is TRBV19 and J is TRBJ2-5, with a tentative D call TRBD2 (6 bases). This CDR3 is 16 amino acids long. The germline gives CDR1 LNHDA, CDR2 SQIVND (reference sequence). Trimming cost V 6 bases and J 5 bases, with 22 bases left between them. This CDR3 is CASSTASANEGETQYF. The CDR3 DNA reads TGTGCCAGTAGCACTGCTAGCGCCAACGAGGGCGAGACCCAGTACTTC.

Of note for this clonotype: Given a much more abundant clone one base away, this may be a read error. The chain links TRBV30 to TRBJ2-2, with a tentative D call TRBD2 (5 bases). Germline V gene sequence: CDR1 GTSNPN, CDR2 SVGIG (reference sequence). This CDR3 comprises 13 residues. The CDR3 protein is CAWSVRNTGELLF. Here the CDR3 DNA reads TGTGCCTGGAGTGTACGGAACACCGGGGAGCTGCTTTTT.

The table lists this clonotype with many counts. The chain carries TRBV6-6 and TRBJ1-2, with D tentatively TRBD1 (5 bases). Germline CDR1 MNHNY, CDR2 SVGAGI (reference sequence). Trimming left V 2 bases short and J 8 bases short, with 27 bases between. The CDR3 has 18 amino acids. The CDR3 loop reads CASSYIPPGIDKMGGYTF. CDR3 bases: TGTGCCAGCAGTTACATTCCGCCAGGGATTGACAAGATGGGAGGCTACACCTTC.

This clonotype was picked up many times. The rearrangement links TRBV7-2 to TRBJ2-7; D is perhaps TRBD1 (6 bases). V was shortened by 4 bases and J by 3 bases, with 10 bases between the two germline ends. The germline V gene has CDR1 SGHTA and CDR2 FQGNSA. The CDR3 is made up of 13 amino acids. The CDR3 spells CASSSRTDYEQYF. CDR3 coding DNA: TGTGCCAGCAGCTCGAGGACAGACTACGAGCAGTACTTC.

The V gene is TRBV27, the J gene TRBJ1-1, with 7 positions matching TRBD1. V lost 5 bases and J lost 9; bases outside the gene matches: 9. Germline CDR1 MNHEY, CDR2 SMNVEV (reference sequence). The CDR3 length is 13 residues. CDR3 nucleotide sequence: TGTGCCAGCAGTGTCAGGGAGGACAGGCAAGCTTTCTTT. Translation gives CASSVREDRQAFF.

This clonotype was observed at least ten times. The rearrangement uses TRBV20-1 and TRBJ1-1, with unresolved D. Looked up from germline, CDR1 is DFQATT and CDR2 is SNEGSKA (reference sequence). The V and J ends lost 0 bases and 0 bases respectively, with 11 bases between them. This CDR3 is built from 15 residues. Written as DNA, the CDR3 is TGCAGTGCTAGAGACAGATTAATAATGAACACTGAAGCTTTCTTT. This gives the protein CSARDRLIMNTEAFF.

In this sample, this clonotype turned up many times. The CDR3 DNA reads as TGCGCCAGCAGTCCAGGAGAGAACCAAGAGACCCAGTACTTC. Residues: CASSPGENQETQYF. The rearrangement joins TRBV5-1 to TRBJ2-5; D gene uncertain. CDR1 SGHRS and CDR2 YFSETQ come from the germline V gene. Trimming left V 5 bases short and J 0 bases short, with 11 bases between. CDR3 length: 14 residues. Variable domain in full (rest from reference TRBV5-1 and TRBJ2-5): KAGVTQTPRYLIKTRGQQVTLSCSPISGHRSVSWYQQTPGQGLQFLFEYFSETQRNKGNFPGRFSGRQFSNSRSEMNVSTLELGDSALYLCASSPGENQETQYFGPGTRLLVL.

In this sample, this clonotype turned up a few times. The chain has TRBV7-6 and TRBJ2-5, with D tentatively TRBD2 (6 bases). This CDR3 has 15 amino acids. Trimming took off 1 base at V and 6 bases at J, with 15 bases between the two ends. In germline, CDR1 is SGHVS, CDR2 FNYEAQ. The CDR3 nucleotides read TGTGCCAGCAGCTTAGGGGCAGGCGGGGAAAAGACCCAGTACTTC. Amino acids: CASSLGAGGEKTQYF.

This clonotype was seen repeatedly, ten times or more. This chain uses TRBV18 with TRBJ2-3, with a tentative D call TRBD1 (8 bases). CDR3 length: 18 residues. The V and J ends lost 4 bases and 2 bases respectively, with 22 bases between them. Per the germline V gene, CDR1 is KGHSH and CDR2 is LQKENI. Here the CDR3 reads CASSLQGAGTTHTDTQYF. For the CDR3, the DNA is TGTGCCAGCTCACTCCAGGGGGCCGGGACTACCCACACAGATACGCAGTATTTT.

This clonotype has a count of ten or more. The chain joins TRBV20-1 to TRBJ1-2; unclear D gene. The germline V gene encodes CDR1 DFQATT and CDR2 SNEGSKA (reference sequence). Trimming stripped 1 base from V and 8 bases from J, with 23 bases between. The CDR3 spans 16 residues. The DNA for the CDR3 is TGCAGTGCTAGAGCTCCCGTCGCCGAACGGGCGGGGGGCTACACCTTC. Amino acids: CSARAPVAERAGGYTF.

There are many counts of this clonotype. V is TRBV27 and J is TRBJ1-6; maybe TRBD1 (6 bases). The CDR3 sequence is 13 residues long. The V end was cut by 3 bases, the J end by 10 bases, with 10 bases between. The germline V gene has CDR1 MNHEY and CDR2 SMNVEV (reference sequence). DNA for the CDR3: TGTGCCAGCAGTTTGGCGGGACACTCACCCCTCCACTTT. The encoded protein is CASSLAGHSPLHF.

This clonotype was recorded at least ten times. In DNA, the CDR3 is TGTGCCAGCATCTTACAGGTAGCTTTCTTT. Protein sequence: CASILQVAFF. This chain uses TRBV27 with TRBJ1-1; D perhaps matches TRBD1 (5 bases). CDR1 and CDR2 from the germline V gene are MNHEY and SMNVEV (reference sequence). Deletions cut 7 bases from V and 10 bases from J, with 10 bases between. The CDR3 sequence is 10 residues long.

This clonotype was detected many times. The J gene is TRBJ2-1, the V gene TRBV3-1; the D is unclear. Germline V CDR1 and CDR2: LGHDT, YNNKEL (reference sequence). The CDR3 spans 12 residues. Trimming shortened V by 3 bases and J by 5 bases, and 5 bases separated the two germline ends. The CDR3 is CASSHLNNEQFF. CDR3 DNA: TGTGCCAGCAGCCACCTTAACAATGAGCAGTTCTTC.

In this sample, this clonotype turned up many times. The V gene is TRBV30, the J gene TRBJ2-1; D may be TRBD2 (6 bases). Trimming removed 4 bases at V and 8 bases at J, with 18 bases between. This CDR3 has 14 amino acids. Germline CDR1 is GTSNPN and CDR2 is SVGIG (reference sequence). The CDR3, as DNA: TGTGCCTGGACCCCGGCGGCGGGGATCTATGAGCAGTTCTTC. This codes for CAWTPAAGIYEQFF.

This clonotype was recorded at least ten times. V usage is TRBV27 and J usage is TRBJ2-2; D ambiguous. CDR1 MNHEY and CDR2 SMNVEV come from the germline V gene (reference sequence). V dropped 3 bases and J dropped 1 base, with 3 bases sitting between them. The CDR3 is 13 residues long. In nucleotides, the CDR3 is TGTGCCAGCAGTTTCGGGAACACCGGGGAGCTGTTTTTT. Its translation: CASSFGNTGELFF.

This clonotype has at least ten counts. The genes are TRBV2 and TRBJ1-5, with D possibly being TRBD1 (6 bases). The germline V gene encodes CDR1 SNHLY and CDR2 FYNNEI. There are 15 residues in the CDR3. With 1 base removed from V and 4 bases from J, the gap between germline ends came to 11 bases. This CDR3 is CASSEVGGGNQPQHF. The CDR3 DNA reads as TGTGCCAGCAGTGAAGTGGGAGGGGGGAATCAGCCCCAGCATTTT.

This clonotype was observed many times. The gene calls are TRBV7-2 and TRBJ2-2; perhaps D is TRBD1 or TRBD2 (5 bases each). The V end lost 2 bases, the J end lost 3 bases, and 13 bases lay between the germline ends. The CDR3 covers 16 residues. CDR1 is SGHTA, CDR2 FQGNSA, per germline. The CDR3 region has the DNA TGTGCCAGCAGCTTAATGGGGGTTATGGACACCGGGGAGCTGTTTTTT. This encodes CASSLMGVMDTGELFF.

The chain uses TRBV5-1 and TRBJ2-1, with 9 nucleotides matching TRBD2. The V segment lost 3 bases and the J segment 8 bases; nucleotides outside the gene matches: 6. This CDR3 is 14 amino acids long. Per the germline V gene, CDR1 is SGHRS and CDR2 is YFSETQ. Written as DNA, the CDR3 is TGCGCCAGCAGCTCAGCGGGGGGCAGGGATGAGCAGTTCTTC. The encoded protein is CASSSAGGRDEQFF.

The gene calls are TRBV7-2 and TRBJ2-3, with 9 nucleotides matching TRBD2. This CDR3 is 15 amino acids long. CDR1 and CDR2 from the germline V gene are SGHTA and FQGNSA. The ends lost 4 bases at V and 2 bases at J; junction bases unmatched: 4. The CDR3 DNA sequence: TGTGCCAGCAGCTCAAGACTAGCGGCCACAGATACGCAGTATTTT. Protein product: CASSSRLAATDTQYF. Full variable domain (outside the CDR3, taken from reference TRBV7-2 and TRBJ2-3): GAGVSQSPSNKVTEKGKDVELRCDPISGHTALYWYRQSLGQGLEFLIYFQGNSAPDKSGLPSDRFSAERTGGSVSTLTIQRTQQEDSAVYLCASSSRLAATDTQYFGPGTRLTVL.

This clonotype was observed at least ten times. The chain is built from TRBV10-3 and TRBJ2-1, with 7 bases aligning to TRBD1. The trim removed 3 bases at V and 8 bases at J, leaving 10 bases unmatched. The length of the CDR3 is 15 residues. Germline V lookup: CDR1 ENHRY, CDR2 SYGVKD. CDR3 in DNA: TGTGCCATCAGTGACGGAAGCACAGGGGCGGATGAGCAGTTCTTC. Translated: CAISDGSTGADEQFF.

This clonotype occurred many times. The chain uses TRBV18 and TRBJ1-1; unclear D gene. Trimming pared 6 bases from V and 1 base from J, leaving 6 bases between. Germline assignment: CDR1 KGHSH and CDR2 LQKENI. The CDR3 consists of 12 residues. CDR3 region: CASSGTNTEAFF. The CDR3 DNA sequence: TGTGCCAGCTCCGGCACGAACACTGAAGCTTTCTTT.